The rows below give T cell receptor beta chains drawn from one sample of a study of blood T cell repertoires in COVID-19. Method: immunoSEQ multiplex PCR; TCRdb's copy keeps in-frame clones and lacks some. The data show approximately 350,000 clones, around 83% seen once. Sequencing was carried out using peripheral blood. The source of these receptors is a man aged 25-40 years with active or convalescent COVID-19. The CDR3 runs from the conserved cysteine through the conserved F or W. The size entry is marked missing in some rows and otherwise reads once, few, many or a size class.

few,TRBV7-3,14,CASSVGQGPVEAFF
.,TRBV27,14,CASSPWTVGNEQFF
.,TRBV7-9,15,CASSLRDSRGNTIYF
.,TRBV13,14,CASSLGQKDQPQHF
few,TRBV7-9,12,CASTGGGVGYTF
.,TRBV6-5,16,CASSYSVDTTNYGYTF
.,TRBV12-5,13,CASARDITYEQYF
.,TRBV4-1,14,CASSQDRGNTEAFF
.,TRBV5-6,18,CASSPLGGSLSHTDTQYF
.,TRBV4-3,17,CASSQDLHSGSNQPQHF
.,TRBV3-1/TRBV3-2,15,CASSQGPGTNEKLFF
.,TRBV25-1,14,CASSVLPGVNEQFF
.,TRBV12-3/TRBV12-4,12,CASTKQGRPQHF
.,TRBV19,12,CASSTVQGEAFF
.,TRBV5-1,16,CASSLAVTGNTGELFF
.,TRBV6-5,14,CASKEGGAGYEQYF
.,TRBV25-1,12,CASGSPRGELFF